These 10 T cell receptor beta chains share one sample of origin, sequenced in a study of early T cells in non-severe SARS-CoV-2 infection. TCRdb independently ran MiXCR on the 5' RACE reads; one entry per CDR3 protein. The top ten hold around 17% of the sample, which has under 25,000 distinct CDR3 sequences, 4.7% seen once. The source material was whole blood. These receptors originate from an adult who was a healthcare worker with PCR-confirmed SARS-CoV-2 infection or an uninfected control (not recorded which).

This clonotype was recorded once. The J gene is TRBJ1-1, the V gene TRBV30; D ambiguous. This CDR3 spans 13 amino acids. The V gene's germline CDR1 is GTSNPN and CDR2 SVGIG (reference sequence). The ends were cut back, 1 base at V and 3 bases at J, with 9 bases in the middle. The CDR3 region has the DNA TGTGCCTGGAGTGAAACAGCATACACTGAAGCTTTCTTT. It translates to CAWSETAYTEAFF. The whole variable domain, remainder taken from reference TRBV30 and TRBJ1-1, is SQTIHQWPATLVQPVGSPLSLECTVEGTSNPNLYWYRQAAGRGLQLLFYSVGIGQISSEVPQNLSASRPQDRQFILSSKKLLLSDSGFYLCAWSETAYTEAFFGQGTRLTVV.

This clonotype was seen repeatedly, ten times or more. This rearrangement joins TRBV11-2 to TRBJ2-7; TRBD1 matches 7 bases. The length of the CDR3 is 15 residues. V trimming: 5 bases; J trimming: 1 base; junction bases outside the gene matches: 8. The germline V gene encodes CDR1 SGHAT and CDR2 FQNNGV. CDR3 bases: TGTGCCAGCAGCGCATCCGGGACAGCATCCTACGAGCAGTACTTC. This gives the protein CASSASGTASYEQYF.

CDR3 DNA: TGCAGTGCTAGACAGGGCCGGGGCAAAAACATTCAGTACTTC. Protein product: CSARQGRGKNIQYF. The genes are TRBV20-1 and TRBJ2-4; D tentatively reads TRBD1 or TRBD2 (5 bases each). CDR3 length equals 14 residues. The V gene lost 2 bases and the J gene lost 3 bases, with 11 bases spanning the gap. Germline CDR1 reads DFQATT; CDR2 reads SNEGSKA (reference sequence).

V is TRBV5-1 and J is TRBJ1-1; the D is unclear. The germline V and J ends were trimmed by 6 bases and 3 bases, with 9 bases remaining between them. Germline loops: CDR1 SGHRS, CDR2 YFSETQ. The CDR3 has 12 residues. This CDR3 reads CASTDIYTEAFF. The CDR3 coding sequence is TGCGCCAGCACCGACATTTACACTGAAGCTTTCTTT.

There are a few counts of this clonotype. This rearrangement joins TRBV5-1 to TRBJ1-3; D not certain. The ends were cut back, 0 bases at V and 0 bases at J, with 13 bases in the middle. The length of the CDR3 is 17 residues. Germline CDR1 reads SGHRS; CDR2 reads YFSETQ. In DNA form, the CDR3 reads TGCGCCAGCAGCTTGGGCATGACAACTTACTCTGGAAACACCATATATTTT. This encodes CASSLGMTTYSGNTIYF.

In its sample, this clonotype was seen a few times. A single base separates this from a much larger clone, so it may be a read error. V and J are TRBV29-1 and TRBJ2-7, with 7 bases aligning to TRBD1. With V trimmed by 4 bases and J by 0 bases, 12 bases remained unmatched. The germline gives CDR1 SQVTM, CDR2 ANQGSEA. CDR3 length: 16 residues. DNA of the CDR3: TGCAGCGTTGTACTCCCCCGGACAGGCAGCTCCTACGAGCAGTACTTC. Its translation is CSVVLPRTGSSYEQYF.

This chain uses TRBV20-1 with TRBJ1-2; no firm D call. The V and J ends lost 5 bases and 8 bases respectively, with 21 bases between them. Germline lookup yields CDR1 DFQATT and CDR2 SNEGSKA (reference sequence). CDR3 length: 14 residues. This CDR3 reads CSASSQDEAGGYTF. The CDR3 coding sequence is TGCAGTGCTTCGTCCCAGGACGAGGCAGGAGGCTACACCTTC.

This clonotype appeared a few times. The chain recombines TRBV4-2 with TRBJ1-3, with no clear D. Germline V CDR1 and CDR2: LGHNA, YNFKEQ. The CDR3 extends over 17 amino acids. Trimming pared 2 bases from V and 2 bases from J, leaving 16 bases between. The CDR3 region has the DNA TGTGCCAGCAGCCAACTCGGGCAGGCCCCTACTGGAAACACCATATATTTT. Protein sequence: CASSQLGQAPTGNTIYF.

This clonotype was recorded many times. The rearrangement links TRBV30 to TRBJ2-3; unclear D gene. Per germline, CDR1 GTSNPN and CDR2 SVGIG (reference sequence). Trimming cost V 0 bases and J 6 bases, with 10 bases left between them. The length of the CDR3 is 13 residues. CDR3 loop: CAWSVRRQDTQYF. DNA of the CDR3: TGTGCCTGGAGTGTACGGCGGCAGGATACGCAGTATTTT. The full variable domain, its missing parts supplied by reference TRBV30 and TRBJ2-3, is SQTIHQWPATLVQPVGSPLSLECTVEGTSNPNLYWYRQAAGRGLQLLFYSVGIGQISSEVPQNLSASRPQDRQFILSSKKLLLSDSGFYLCAWSVRRQDTQYFGPGTRLTVL.

This clonotype was seen a handful of times. This chain uses TRBV11-1 with TRBJ2-7; no clear D gene. The germline gives CDR1 SGHAT, CDR2 FQDESV (reference sequence). Trimming shortened V by 1 base and J by 5 bases, and 15 bases separated the two germline ends. This CDR3 region has 15 residues. The CDR3 coding sequence is TGTGCCAGCAGCTTAGAAAGGCGACTGATGAACGAGCAGTACTTC. Its protein product is CASSLERRLMNEQYF.